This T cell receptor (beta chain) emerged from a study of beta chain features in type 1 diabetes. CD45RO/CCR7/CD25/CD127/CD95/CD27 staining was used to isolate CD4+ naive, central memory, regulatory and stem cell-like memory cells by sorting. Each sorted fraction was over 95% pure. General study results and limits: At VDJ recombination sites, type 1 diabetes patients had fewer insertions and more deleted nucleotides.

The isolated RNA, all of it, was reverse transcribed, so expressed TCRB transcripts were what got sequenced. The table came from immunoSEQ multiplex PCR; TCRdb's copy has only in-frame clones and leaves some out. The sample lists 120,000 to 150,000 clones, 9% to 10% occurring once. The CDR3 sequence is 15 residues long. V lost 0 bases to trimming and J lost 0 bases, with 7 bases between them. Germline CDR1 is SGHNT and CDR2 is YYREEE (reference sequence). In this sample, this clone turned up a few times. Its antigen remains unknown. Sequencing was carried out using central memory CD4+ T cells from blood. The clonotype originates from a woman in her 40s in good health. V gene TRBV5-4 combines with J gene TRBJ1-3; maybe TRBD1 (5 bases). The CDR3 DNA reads TGTGCCAGCAGCTTGGGGGGCGCCTCTGGAAACACCATATATTTT. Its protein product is CASSLGGASGNTIYF.